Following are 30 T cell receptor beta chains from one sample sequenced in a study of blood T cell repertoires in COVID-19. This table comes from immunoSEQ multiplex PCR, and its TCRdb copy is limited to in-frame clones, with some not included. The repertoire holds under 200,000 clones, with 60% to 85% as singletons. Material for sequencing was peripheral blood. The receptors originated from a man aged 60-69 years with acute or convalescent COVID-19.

The CDR3 reads CASSSSTIPYNEQFF. CDR3 nucleotides: TGTGCCAGCAGCTCAAGCACGATTCCCTACAATGAGCAGTTCTTC. This chain uses TRBV3-1 (or the pseudogene TRBV3-2) with TRBJ2-1; D is unclear. CDR1 LGHDT and CDR2 YNNKEL come from the germline V gene (reference sequence). V gave up 5 bases and J gave up 2 bases, with 13 bases separating them. The CDR3 is 15 amino acids.

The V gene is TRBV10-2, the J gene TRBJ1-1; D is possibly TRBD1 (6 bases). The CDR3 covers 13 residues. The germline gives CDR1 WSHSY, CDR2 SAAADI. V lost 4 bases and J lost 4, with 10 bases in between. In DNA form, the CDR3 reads TGCGCCAGCAGTGGAACAGGGAGCACTGAAGCTTTCTTT. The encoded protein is CASSGTGSTEAFF.

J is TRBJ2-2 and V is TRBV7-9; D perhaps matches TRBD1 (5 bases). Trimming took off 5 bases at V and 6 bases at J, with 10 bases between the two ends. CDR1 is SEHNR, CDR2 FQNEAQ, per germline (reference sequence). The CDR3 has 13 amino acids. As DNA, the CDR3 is TGTGCCAGCAGCCTCAGGGTCCCCGGGGAGCTGTTTTTT. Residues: CASSLRVPGELFF.

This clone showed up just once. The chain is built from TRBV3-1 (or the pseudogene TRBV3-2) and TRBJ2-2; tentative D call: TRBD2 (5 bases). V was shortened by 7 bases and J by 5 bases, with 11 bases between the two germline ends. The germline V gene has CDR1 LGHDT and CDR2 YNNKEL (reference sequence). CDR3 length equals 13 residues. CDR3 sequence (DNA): TGTGCCAGCAAGTTAGCGAGGACCGGGGAGCTGTTTTTT. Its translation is CASKLARTGELFF.

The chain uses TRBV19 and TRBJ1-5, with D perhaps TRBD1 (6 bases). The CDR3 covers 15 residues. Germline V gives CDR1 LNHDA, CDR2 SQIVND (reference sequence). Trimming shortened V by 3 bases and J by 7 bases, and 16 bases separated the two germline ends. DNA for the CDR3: TGTGCCAGTAGTATTGGGGGCGCCTACGGCCAGCCCCAGCATTTT. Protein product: CASSIGGAYGQPQHF.

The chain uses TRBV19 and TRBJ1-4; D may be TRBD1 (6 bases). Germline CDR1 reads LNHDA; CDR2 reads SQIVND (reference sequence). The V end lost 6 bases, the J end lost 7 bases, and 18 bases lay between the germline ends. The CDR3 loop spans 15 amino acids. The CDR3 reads CASSPREGGPEKLFF. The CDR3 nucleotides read TGTGCCAGTAGCCCGAGGGAGGGGGGCCCTGAAAAACTGTTTTTT.

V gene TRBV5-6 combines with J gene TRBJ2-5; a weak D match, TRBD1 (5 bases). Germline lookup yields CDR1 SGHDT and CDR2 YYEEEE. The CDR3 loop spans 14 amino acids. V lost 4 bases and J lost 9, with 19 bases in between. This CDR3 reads CASSERTPPRAQYF. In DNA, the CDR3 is TGTGCCAGCAGCGAACGGACACCGCCTCGGGCCCAGTACTTC.

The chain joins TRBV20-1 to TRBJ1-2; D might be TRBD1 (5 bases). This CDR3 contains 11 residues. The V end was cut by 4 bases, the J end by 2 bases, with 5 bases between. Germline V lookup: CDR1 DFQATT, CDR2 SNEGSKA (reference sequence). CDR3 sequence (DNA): TGCAGTGCTACAGGGAACTATGGCTACACCTTC. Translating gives CSATGNYGYTF.

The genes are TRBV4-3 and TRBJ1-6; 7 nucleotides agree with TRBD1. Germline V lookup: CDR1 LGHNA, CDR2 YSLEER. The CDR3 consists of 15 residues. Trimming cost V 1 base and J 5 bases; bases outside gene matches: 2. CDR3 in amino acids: CASSQADRDNSPLHF. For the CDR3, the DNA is TGCGCCAGCAGCCAAGCTGACAGGGATAATTCACCCCTCCACTTT.

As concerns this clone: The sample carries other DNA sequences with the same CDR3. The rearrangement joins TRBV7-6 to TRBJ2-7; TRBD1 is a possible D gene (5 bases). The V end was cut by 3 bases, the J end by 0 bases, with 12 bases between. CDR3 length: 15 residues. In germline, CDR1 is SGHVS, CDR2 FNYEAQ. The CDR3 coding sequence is TGTGCCAGCAGCTTGGGGCACGGCGGCTCCTACGAGCAGTACTTC. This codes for CASSLGHGGSYEQYF.

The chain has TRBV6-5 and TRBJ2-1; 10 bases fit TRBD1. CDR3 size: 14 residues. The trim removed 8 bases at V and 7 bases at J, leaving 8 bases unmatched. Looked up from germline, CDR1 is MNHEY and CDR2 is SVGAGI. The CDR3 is CASRQGASINEQFF. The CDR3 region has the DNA TGTGCCAGCCGACAGGGGGCGAGTATTAATGAGCAGTTCTTC.

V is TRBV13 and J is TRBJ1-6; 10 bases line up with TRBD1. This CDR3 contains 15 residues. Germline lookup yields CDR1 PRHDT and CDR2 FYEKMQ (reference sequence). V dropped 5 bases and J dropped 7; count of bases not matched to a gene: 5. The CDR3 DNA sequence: TGTGCCAGCAGCCAAAGGACAGGGGGAAATTCACCCCTCCACTTT. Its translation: CASSQRTGGNSPLHF.

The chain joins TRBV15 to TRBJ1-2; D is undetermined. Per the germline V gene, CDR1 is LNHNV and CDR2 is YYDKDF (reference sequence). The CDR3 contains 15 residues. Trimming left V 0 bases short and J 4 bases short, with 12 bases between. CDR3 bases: TGTGCCACCAGCAGAGATAGAGTTAGTAGCTATGGCTACACCTTC. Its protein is CATSRDRVSSYGYTF.

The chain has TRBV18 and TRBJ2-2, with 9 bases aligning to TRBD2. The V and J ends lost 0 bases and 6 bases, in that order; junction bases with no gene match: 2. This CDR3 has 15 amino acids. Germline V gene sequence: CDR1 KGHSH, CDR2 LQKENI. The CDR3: CASSPPQREAGELFF. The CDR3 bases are TGTGCCAGCTCACCACCCCAGCGGGAGGCCGGGGAGCTGTTTTTT. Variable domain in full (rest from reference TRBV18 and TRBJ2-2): NAGVMQNPRHLVRRRGQEARLRCSPMKGHSHVYWYRQLPEEGLKFMVYLQKENIIDESGMPKERFSAEFPKEGPSILRIQQVVRGDSAAYFCASSPPQREAGELFFGEGSRLTVL.

CDR3 sequence reads: CASSRREGLKNIQYF. Written as DNA, the CDR3 is TGTGCCAGCAGCCGAAGGGAGGGGCTGAAAAACATTCAGTACTTC. The rearrangement uses TRBV11-2 and TRBJ2-4, with 7 bases fitting TRBD2. The CDR3 has 15 amino acids. J lost 4 bases, V lost 5 bases, and 8 bases had no gene match. In germline, CDR1 is SGHAT, CDR2 FQNNGV.

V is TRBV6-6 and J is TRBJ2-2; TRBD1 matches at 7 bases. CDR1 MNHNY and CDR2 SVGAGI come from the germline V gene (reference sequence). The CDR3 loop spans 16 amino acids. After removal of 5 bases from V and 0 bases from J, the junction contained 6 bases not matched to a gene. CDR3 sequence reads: CASSQTGTANTGELFF. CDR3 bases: TGTGCCAGCAGTCAGACAGGGACAGCGAACACCGGGGAGCTGTTTTTT.

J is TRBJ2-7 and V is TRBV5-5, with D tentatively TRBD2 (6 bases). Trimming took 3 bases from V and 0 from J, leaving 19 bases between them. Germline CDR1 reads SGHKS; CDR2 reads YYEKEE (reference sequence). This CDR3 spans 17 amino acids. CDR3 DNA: TGTGCCAGCAGCTCGGCTGGTCGGGGGAGAAGCTCCTACGAGCAGTACTTC. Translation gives CASSSAGRGRSSYEQYF. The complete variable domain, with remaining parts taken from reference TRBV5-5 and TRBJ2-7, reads DAGVTQSPTHLIKTRGQQVTLRCSPISGHKSVSWYQQVLGQGPQFIFQYYEKEERGRGNFPDRFSARQFPNYSSELNVNALLLGDSALYLCASSSAGRGRSSYEQYFGPGTRLTVT.

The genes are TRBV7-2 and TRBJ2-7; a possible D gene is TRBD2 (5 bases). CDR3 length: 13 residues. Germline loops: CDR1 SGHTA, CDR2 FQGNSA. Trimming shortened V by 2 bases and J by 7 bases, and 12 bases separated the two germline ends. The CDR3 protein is CASSLIEGEEQYF. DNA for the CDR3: TGTGCCAGCAGCTTAATCGAGGGAGAAGAGCAGTACTTC.

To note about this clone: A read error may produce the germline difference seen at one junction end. The CDR3 region is CASTQLDRNTGELFF. The CDR3 DNA reads TGTGCCAGCACCCAACTAGACAGAAACACCGGGGAGCTGTTTTTT. V and J are TRBV3-1 (or the pseudogene TRBV3-2) and TRBJ2-2; D may be TRBD1 or TRBD2 (5 bases each). CDR3 length: 15 residues. Germline assignment: CDR1 LGHDT and CDR2 YNNKEL (reference sequence).

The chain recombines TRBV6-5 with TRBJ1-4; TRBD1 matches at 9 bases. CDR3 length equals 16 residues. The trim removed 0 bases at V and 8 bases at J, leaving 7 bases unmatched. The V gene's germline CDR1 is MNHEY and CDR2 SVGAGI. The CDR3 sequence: CASSYSSGTGTEKLFF. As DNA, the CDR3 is TGTGCCAGCAGTTACTCTAGCGGGACAGGGACAGAAAAACTGTTTTTT.

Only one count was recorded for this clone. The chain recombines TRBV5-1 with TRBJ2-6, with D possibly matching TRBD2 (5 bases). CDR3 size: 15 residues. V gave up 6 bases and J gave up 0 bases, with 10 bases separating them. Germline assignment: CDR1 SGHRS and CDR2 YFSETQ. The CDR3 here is CASTPGNSGANVLTF. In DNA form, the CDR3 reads TGCGCCAGCACCCCGGGAAACTCTGGGGCCAACGTCCTGACTTTC.

This CDR3 reads CSASWGGSYEQYF. The CDR3 region has the DNA TGCAGTGCTAGTTGGGGGGGGTCCTACGAGCAGTACTTC. The J gene is TRBJ2-7, the V gene TRBV20-1; 7 nucleotides agree with TRBD2. The V segment lost 3 bases and the J segment 1 base; nucleotides outside the gene matches: 3. Germline CDR1 is DFQATT and CDR2 is SNEGSKA (reference sequence). The CDR3 totals 13 residues.

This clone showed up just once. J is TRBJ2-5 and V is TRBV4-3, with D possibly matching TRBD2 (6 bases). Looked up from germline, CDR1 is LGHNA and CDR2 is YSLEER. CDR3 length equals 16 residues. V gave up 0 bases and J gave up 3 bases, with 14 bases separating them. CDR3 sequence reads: CASSQDLSGGEETQYF. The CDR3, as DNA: TGCGCCAGCAGCCAAGATCTAAGTGGAGGGGAAGAGACCCAGTACTTC.

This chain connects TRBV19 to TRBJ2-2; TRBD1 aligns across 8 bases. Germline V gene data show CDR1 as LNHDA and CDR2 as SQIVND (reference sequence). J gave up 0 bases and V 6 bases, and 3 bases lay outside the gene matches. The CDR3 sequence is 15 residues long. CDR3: CASSRGQANTGELFF. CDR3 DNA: TGTGCCAGTAGCCGGGGACAGGCGAACACCGGGGAGCTGTTTTTT. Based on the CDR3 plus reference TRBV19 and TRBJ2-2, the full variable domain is DGGITQSPKYLFRKEGQNVTLSCEQNLNHDAMYWYRQDPGQGLRLIYYSQIVNDFQKGDIAEGYSVSREKKESFPLTVTSAQKNPTAFYLCASSRGQANTGELFFGEGSRLTVL.

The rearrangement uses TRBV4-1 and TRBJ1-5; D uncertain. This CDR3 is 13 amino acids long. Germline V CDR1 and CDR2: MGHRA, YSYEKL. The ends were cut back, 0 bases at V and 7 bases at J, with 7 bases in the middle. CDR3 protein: CASSQDGGQPQHF. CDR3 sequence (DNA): TGCGCCAGCAGCCAAGATGGCGGACAGCCCCAGCATTTT.

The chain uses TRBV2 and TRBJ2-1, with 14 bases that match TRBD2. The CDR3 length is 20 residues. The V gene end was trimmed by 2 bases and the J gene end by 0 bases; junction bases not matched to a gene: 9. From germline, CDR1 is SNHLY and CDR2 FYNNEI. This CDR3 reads CASSELGLAGGYSSYNEQFF. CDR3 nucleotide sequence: TGTGCCAGCAGTGAATTAGGACTAGCGGGGGGCTACAGCTCCTACAATGAGCAGTTCTTC. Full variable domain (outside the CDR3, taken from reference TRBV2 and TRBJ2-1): EPEVTQTPSHQVTQMGQEVILRCVPISNHLYFYWYRQILGQKVEFLVSFYNNEISEKSEIFDDQFSVERPDGSNFTLKIRSTKLEDSAMYFCASSELGLAGGYSSYNEQFFGPGTRLTVL.

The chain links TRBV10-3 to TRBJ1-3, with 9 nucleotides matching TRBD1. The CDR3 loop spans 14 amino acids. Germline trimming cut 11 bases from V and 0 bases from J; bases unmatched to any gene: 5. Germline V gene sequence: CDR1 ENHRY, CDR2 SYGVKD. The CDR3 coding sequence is TGTGCCGTACTGGGACAGGGCTCTGGAAACACCATATATTTT. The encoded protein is CAVLGQGSGNTIYF.

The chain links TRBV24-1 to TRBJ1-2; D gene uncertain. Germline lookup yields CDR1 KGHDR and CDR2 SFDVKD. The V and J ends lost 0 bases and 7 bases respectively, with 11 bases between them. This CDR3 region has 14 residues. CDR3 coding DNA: TGTGCCACCAGTGATTTGCGGGGAACTTCTGGCTACACCTTC. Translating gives CATSDLRGTSGYTF.

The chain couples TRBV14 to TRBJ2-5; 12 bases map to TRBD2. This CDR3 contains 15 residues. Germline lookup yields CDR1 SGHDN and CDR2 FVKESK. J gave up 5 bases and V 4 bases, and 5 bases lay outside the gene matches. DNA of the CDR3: TGTGCCAGCAGCCTGACTAGCGGGGGTTGGGAGACCCAGTACTTC. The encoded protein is CASSLTSGGWETQYF.

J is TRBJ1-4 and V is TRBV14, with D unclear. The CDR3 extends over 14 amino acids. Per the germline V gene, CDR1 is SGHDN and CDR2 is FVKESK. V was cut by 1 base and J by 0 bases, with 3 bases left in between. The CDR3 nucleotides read TGTGCCAGCAGCCAAGTCTCAACTAATGAAAAACTGTTTTTT. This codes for CASSQVSTNEKLFF.